Shown below are 20 T cell receptor beta chains from a single sample sequenced in a study of cytomegalovirus exposure and HLA in healthy donors. This PCR relied on a set of 60 Vbeta primers and 13 Jbeta primers. Sequencing was performed with immunoSEQ multiplex PCR; in TCRdb, only in-frame clones are kept and a portion is missing. The table lists some 180,000 clones, around 70% of them singletons. The sample was PBMCs. Source of these receptors: a male donor in good health and CMV-seronegative.

This chain uses TRBV15 with TRBJ2-2; tentative D call: TRBD1 (5 bases). The CDR3 has 15 residues. V was pared by 0 bases and J by 5 bases, with 10 bases between. CDR1 and CDR2 (germline): LNHNV, YYDKDF (reference sequence). CDR3 loop: CATSRDPTGTGELFF. CDR3 in DNA: TGTGCCACCAGCAGAGATCCTACAGGTACCGGGGAGCTGTTTTTT.

The genes are TRBV18 and TRBJ1-1, with a weak D call TRBD1 (5 bases). The CDR3 covers 18 residues. The germline gives CDR1 KGHSH, CDR2 LQKENI. Trimming pared 8 bases from V and 6 bases from J, leaving 31 bases between. CDR3 in DNA: TGTGCCAGCCCCGACAAGGTCCAGGGCAACCATGGGGTCGCTGAAGCTTTCTTT. Its translation: CASPDKVQGNHGVAEAFF.

This clone was detected a few times. The chain is built from TRBV7-9 and TRBJ2-3, with 7 bases identical to TRBD2. The CDR3 runs to 15 residues. Losses at the gene ends were 3 bases for V and 0 bases for J; bases not matched to a gene: 3. Per germline, CDR1 SEHNR and CDR2 FQNEAQ (reference sequence). CDR3 region: CASSFLAASTDTQYF. The CDR3 DNA reads as TGTGCCAGCAGCTTCCTAGCGGCTAGCACAGATACGCAGTATTTT.

The genes are TRBV6-6 and TRBJ1-5, with D unclear. The CDR3 is 16 amino acids. Trimming took 4 bases from V and 5 from J, leaving 18 bases between them. Looked up from germline, CDR1 is MNHNY and CDR2 is SVGAGI (reference sequence). CDR3 loop: CASSFPGGFQDQPQHF. The DNA for the CDR3 is TGTGCCAGCAGTTTCCCCGGCGGGTTCCAGGATCAGCCCCAGCATTTT.

The chain uses TRBV7-9 and TRBJ2-1; 7 bases line up with TRBD1. Germline CDR1 and CDR2: SEHNR and FQNEAQ (reference sequence). This CDR3 is built from 16 residues. The junction had 12 bases not matched to a gene; V was cut back by 4 bases and J by 6 bases. The CDR3 DNA is TGTGCCAGCAGCTCCCGACAGGGTACGACCTTCAATGAGCAGTTCTTC. It yields the protein CASSSRQGTTFNEQFF.

The chain has TRBV12-5 and TRBJ1-1; D is unresolved. Trimming removed 1 base from V and 3 bases from J, with 3 bases in between. This CDR3 has 12 amino acids. CDR1 is LGHNT, CDR2 FRNRAP, per germline. CDR3 region: CASGLDYTEAFF. In DNA form, the CDR3 reads TGTGCTAGTGGTTTGGACTACACTGAAGCTTTCTTT.

The genes are TRBV10-3 and TRBJ1-2; 12 bases agree with TRBD1. V lost 10 bases to trimming and J lost 2 bases; unmatched junction nucleotides: 5. The V gene's germline CDR1 is ENHRY and CDR2 SYGVKD. The CDR3 is 14 amino acids. CDR3 protein: CANSGTGGNYGYTF. Here the CDR3 DNA reads TGTGCCAACTCCGGGACAGGGGGCAACTATGGCTACACCTTC.

The chain's CDR3 is CASSPLQGSQETQYF. CDR3 bases: TGCGCCAGCAGCCCGCTCCAGGGATCCCAAGAGACCCAGTACTTC. The V gene is TRBV5-1, the J gene TRBJ2-5; perhaps TRBD1 as D (5 bases). Germline V lookup: CDR1 SGHRS, CDR2 YFSETQ. V was cut by 4 bases and J by 1 base, with 14 bases left in between. The CDR3 extends over 15 amino acids.

This rearrangement joins TRBV11-2 to TRBJ2-5; D unclear. The CDR3 runs 12 residues. In germline, CDR1 is SGHAT, CDR2 FQNNGV. V was pared by 2 bases and J by 5 bases, with 6 bases between. In nucleotides, the CDR3 is TGTGCCAGCAGCTTAACTTCCGAGACCCAGTACTTC. This gives the protein CASSLTSETQYF. Supplemented by reference TRBV11-2 and TRBJ2-5, the full variable domain reads EAGVAQSPRYKIIEKRQSVAFWCNPISGHATLYWYQQILGQGPKLLIQFQNNGVVDDSQLPKDRFSAERLKGVDSTLKIQPAKLEDSAVYLCASSLTSETQYFGPGTRLLVL.

This chain uses TRBV10-3 with TRBJ2-5, with 9 bases lining up with TRBD2. CDR1 and CDR2 (germline): ENHRY, SYGVKD. J lost 4 bases, V lost 4 bases, and 7 bases had no gene match. The CDR3 consists of 15 residues. The CDR3 loop is CAISGVAGAGETQYF. In nucleotides, the CDR3 is TGTGCCATCAGTGGGGTAGCGGGGGCGGGAGAGACCCAGTACTTC.

V usage is TRBV28 and J usage is TRBJ2-7; 10 bases line up with TRBD2. The V and J ends lost 10 bases and 4 bases, in that order; junction bases with no gene match: 7. CDR3 length: 13 residues. Germline loops: CDR1 MDHEN, CDR2 SYDVKM. The CDR3 protein is CATQREGLYEQYF. CDR3 in DNA: TGTGCCACCCAGCGGGAGGGCCTTTACGAGCAGTACTTC.

The chain employs TRBV7-9 and TRBJ1-5, with D uncertain. This CDR3 has 14 amino acids. Per germline, CDR1 SEHNR and CDR2 FQNEAQ (reference sequence). Trimming left V 1 base short and J 6 bases short, with 10 bases between. In DNA, the CDR3 is TGTGCCAGCAGCTTAGACGTTGGACTTCAGCCCCAGCATTTT. Protein: CASSLDVGLQPQHF.

This clone has a handful of counts. The J gene is TRBJ2-7, the V gene TRBV27, with D maybe TRBD1 (6 bases). CDR3 length: 13 residues. The germline gives CDR1 MNHEY, CDR2 SMNVEV (reference sequence). V was cut by 5 bases and J by 4 bases, with 12 bases left in between. CDR3 nucleotide sequence: TGTGCCAGCAGTACCAGGGGTGGGTACGAGCAGTACTTC. This encodes CASSTRGGYEQYF.

The chain couples TRBV27 to TRBJ2-7, with 8 bases identical to TRBD1. CDR1 MNHEY and CDR2 SMNVEV come from the germline V gene (reference sequence). The CDR3 runs to 14 residues. Germline trimming cut 5 bases from V and 1 base from J; bases unmatched to any gene: 4. This chain's CDR3 is CASSPRTGSYEQYF. CDR3 DNA sequence: TGTGCCAGCAGTCCCCGGACAGGGTCCTACGAGCAGTACTTC.

The chain couples TRBV11-2 to TRBJ2-7; D gene unclear. Germline CDR1 is SGHAT and CDR2 is FQNNGV. The CDR3 runs 15 residues. Trimming took off 0 bases at V and 1 base at J, with 10 bases between the two ends. In nucleotides, the CDR3 is TGTGCCAGCAGCTTAGATCGTAGAAAGTCCTACGAGCAGTACTTC. Translated, it gives CASSLDRRKSYEQYF.

The chain is built from TRBV4-1 and TRBJ2-7, with D perhaps matching TRBD1 (6 bases). Deletions cut 0 bases from V and 8 bases from J, with 20 bases between. The CDR3 is 16 residues long. Looked up from germline, CDR1 is MGHRA and CDR2 is YSYEKL. As DNA, the CDR3 is TGCGCCAGCAGCCAAGACAGGGGACGGGCAGCAAGCCAGCAGTACTTC. Residues: CASSQDRGRAASQQYF.

Turning to this clone: The junction and the germline gene differ at one end; a read error may be behind it. CDR3 DNA sequence: TGTTCCAGCAGTAGAGTCGGGGGAACTAGCACAGATACGCAGTATTTT. Its translation: CSSSRVGGTSTDTQYF. The J gene is TRBJ2-3, the V gene TRBV7-9, with D tentatively TRBD2 (6 bases). In germline, CDR1 is SEHNR, CDR2 FQNEAQ (reference sequence). The CDR3 sequence is 16 residues long.

This clone was found once. The J gene is TRBJ2-1, the V gene TRBV4-1, with 9 bases aligning to TRBD2. V shed 6 bases and J 7 bases; nucleotides not matched to a gene: 7. The CDR3 is 14 amino acids. Germline V lookup: CDR1 MGHRA, CDR2 YSYEKL. The CDR3 sequence is CASSSGSLGNEQFF. For the CDR3, the DNA is TGCGCCAGCAGTAGCGGGAGCTTGGGAAATGAGCAGTTCTTC.

The chain has TRBV28 and TRBJ2-4, with D unclear. This CDR3 comprises 13 residues. Germline CDR1 and CDR2: MDHEN and SYDVKM. V was cut by 6 bases and J by 0 bases, with 6 bases left in between. CDR3 amino acids: CASSGLAKNIQYF. CDR3 DNA sequence: TGTGCCAGCAGCGGTCTAGCCAAAAACATTCAGTACTTC.

About this clone itself: This sample also contains other DNA sequences that code for the same CDR3. This chain links TRBV25-1 with TRBJ1-4; D gene uncertain. CDR3 length equals 16 residues. CDR1 MGHDK and CDR2 SYGVNS come from the germline V gene. V was shortened by 1 base and J by 3 bases, with 12 bases between the two germline ends. This CDR3 reads CASSEFFPESNEKLFF. The CDR3 DNA reads TGTGCCAGCAGTGAATTTTTTCCGGAGTCTAATGAAAAACTGTTTTTT.